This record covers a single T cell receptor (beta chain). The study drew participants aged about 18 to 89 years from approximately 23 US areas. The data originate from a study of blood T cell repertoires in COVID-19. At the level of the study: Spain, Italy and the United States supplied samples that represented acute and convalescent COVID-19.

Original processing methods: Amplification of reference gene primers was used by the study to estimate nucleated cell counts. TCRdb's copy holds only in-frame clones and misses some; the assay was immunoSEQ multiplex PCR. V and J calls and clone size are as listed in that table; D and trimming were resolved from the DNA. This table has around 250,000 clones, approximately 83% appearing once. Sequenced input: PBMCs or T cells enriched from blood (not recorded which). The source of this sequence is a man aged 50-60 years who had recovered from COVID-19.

In DNA form, the CDR3 reads TGTGCCTGGGGTCGCGGGGGGCGAAGGGAGCAGTACTTC. Translating gives CAWGRGGRREQYF. J is TRBJ2-7 and V is TRBV30; 8 bases map to TRBD2. This CDR3 has 13 amino acids. Trimming removed 5 bases from V and 7 bases from J; junction bases left unmatched: 10. Germline V CDR1 and CDR2: GTSNPN, SVGIG (reference sequence).